This T cell receptor beta chain was obtained from a study of blood T cell repertoires in COVID-19. Study details: In each case, the material was cDNA or gDNA derived from T cells, B-cell-depleted T cells, or PBMCs.

TCRdb keeps only in-frame clones here, not all; method: immunoSEQ multiplex PCR. Of some 49,000 clones detected, over 85% appear once; the ten largest clones hold 1%. This CDR3 is built from 15 residues. The germline CDR1 and CDR2 sequences are SGHVS and FNYEAQ. The V gene end was trimmed by 3 bases and the J gene end by 2 bases; junction bases not matched to a gene: 4. This chain connects TRBV7-6 to TRBJ1-2; 9 bases match TRBD1. The source is a man aged 55 to 69 with COVID-19, enrolled during active disease. Material for sequencing was peripheral blood. DNA of the CDR3: TGTGCCAGCAGCTTCGAGGGACAGGGCAACTATGGCTACACCTTC. It codes for CASSFEGQGNYGYTF.